The clone carrying this T cell receptor (beta chain) was observed a few times. Germline CDR1 is MNHEY and CDR2 is SMNVEV (reference sequence). The V gene lost 4 bases and the J gene lost 3 bases, with 13 bases spanning the gap. This CDR3 region has 14 residues. Use of 60 Vbeta and 13 Jbeta primers characterized the PCR. The table came from immunoSEQ multiplex PCR; TCRdb's copy has only in-frame clones and leaves some out. This sample has roughly 150,000 clones, with around 10% found just once. The source of the sample is a study of cytomegalovirus exposure and HLA in healthy donors. Sample: PBMCs. This sequence joins TRBV27 and TRBJ2-7, with TRBD1 as a possible D gene (6 bases). This TCR was sampled from a male donor in good health and CMV-seronegative. This CDR3 reads CASSWDNLNYEQYF. The CDR3 bases are TGTGCCAGCAGTTGGGACAACCTAAACTACGAGCAGTACTTC.